The 8 T cell receptor beta chains given below trace back to one sample, sequenced in a study of T-cell reconstitution after alpha-beta-depleted transplantation in children. Molecular barcoding with unique molecular identifiers was used for the TCRbeta library. TCRdb reprocessed the PCR reads with MiXCR, giving one entry per CDR3 protein. The table records roughly 570,000 distinct CDR3 sequences, 20% to 30% of them present only once. The starting material was PBMCs, obtained before TCRalphabeta/CD19-depleted stem cell transplant. The receptor source for this set is a boy younger than two with Wiskott-Aldrich syndrome, due to receive a stem cell transplant.

The chain uses TRBV11-2 and TRBJ2-7, with D possibly matching TRBD1 (5 bases). The CDR3 length is 16 residues. CDR1 and CDR2 from the germline V gene are SGHAT and FQNNGV. The V and J ends lost 3 bases and 3 bases respectively, with 18 bases between them. CDR3 sequence reads: CASSLVFRLDSYEQYF. CDR3 nucleotide sequence: TGTGCCAGCAGCTTGGTGTTTCGGCTAGACAGCTACGAGCAGTACTTC.

The chain employs TRBV5-1 and TRBJ2-3; 7 nucleotides line up with TRBD2. V shed 4 bases, J shed 3 bases, and the junction held 8 bases outside the gene matches. CDR1 is SGHRS and CDR2 is YFSETQ in the germline V gene. The CDR3 is made up of 15 amino acids. CDR3 sequence (DNA): TGCGCCAGCAGCATCGCAAGCGGGGATACAGATACGCAGTATTTT. Translated, it gives CASSIASGDTDTQYF.

The sample holds a few counts of this clonotype. The chain is built from TRBV7-7 and TRBJ2-5; D is possibly TRBD2 (5 bases). Looked up from germline, CDR1 is SSHAT and CDR2 is FNYEAQ (reference sequence). The CDR3 contains 14 residues. The V end was cut by 5 bases, the J end by 5 bases, with 15 bases between. The CDR3 bases are TGTGCCAGCAGCCTCGGGATCTCGAGCGAGACCCAGTACTTC. It encodes CASSLGISSETQYF.

This clonotype has only a few counts. This chain connects TRBV9 to TRBJ2-7, with D possibly called TRBD1 or TRBD2 (5 bases each). From germline, CDR1 is SGDLS and CDR2 YYNGEE. This CDR3 comprises 15 residues. Trimming removed 0 bases from V and 3 bases from J, with 13 bases in between. CDR3 sequence (DNA): TGTGCCAGCAGCGTAGCGGGGACCGGGGACTACGAGCAGTACTTC. This gives the protein CASSVAGTGDYEQYF.

In the case of this clonotype: A much larger clone sits a single nucleotide away, making a read error possible. V usage is TRBV12-3 or TRBV12-4 and J usage is TRBJ2-7, with 9 bases that match TRBD1. This CDR3 comprises 15 residues. CDR3: CASGLGGTGSYEQYF. Here the CDR3 DNA reads TGTGCCAGCGGTTTAGGCGGGACAGGGTCCTACGAGCAGTACTTC.

The rearrangement uses TRBV20-1 and TRBJ1-2; possibly TRBD1 for D (6 bases). The germline gives CDR1 DFQATT, CDR2 SNEGSKA (reference sequence). V lost 5 bases, J lost 6 bases, and 7 bases lay in between. CDR3 length: 10 amino acids. CDR3 nucleotide sequence: TGCAGTGCTCAGGGGAATGGCTACACCTTC. Its translation: CSAQGNGYTF.

This clonotype was detected a few times. The chain carries TRBV10-3 and TRBJ2-5; D remains unclear. The length of the CDR3 is 14 residues. Germline assignment: CDR1 ENHRY and CDR2 SYGVKD. Trimming left V 0 bases short and J 4 bases short, with 9 bases between. The CDR3 protein is CAISESVDGETQYF. As DNA, the CDR3 is TGTGCCATCAGTGAGTCAGTAGATGGAGAGACCCAGTACTTC.

This clonotype showed up just a few times. The chain couples TRBV27 to TRBJ2-5; 7 bases fit TRBD1. The CDR3 length is 13 residues. CDR1 and CDR2 (germline): MNHEY, SMNVEV (reference sequence). V lost 5 bases and J lost 13; bases outside the gene matches: 13. The CDR3 nucleotides read TGTGCCAGCAGTATCCTATCGACAGGGACACTGTACTTC. This codes for CASSILSTGTLYF.